This T cell receptor (beta chain) stems from a study of shared clonotypes between healthy human individuals (dated by TCRdb to 2018 to 2020). As for the study more broadly: The cohort included three men and a couple of women between 18 and 49 years of age. Leukapheresis yielded between about 0.94 and 8.9 billion PBMCs per donor. For each donor, CD4 naive and CD4 memory were each given three plates, CD8 naive was given two plates, and CD8 memory was given one plate. Libraries were prepared and TCR repertoires were sequenced by different laboratories using diverse techniques, in order to increase sequencing depth and limit assay-specific biases. The study deeply sequenced blood TCR repertoires of about 5 healthy adults to estimate repertoire size and the extent of clonotype sharing between individuals. The study at large found these results: Rarefaction of sorted-subset datasets indicated incomplete sequencing despite the large sequencing depth. Across a handful of donors, approximately 4.6% of naive CD4, approximately 3.5% of naive CD8, about 2.3% of memory CD4, and 0.4% of memory CD8 clonotypes were shared. Estimated clonotype richness was generally larger for naive than for memory subsets. The small number of donors limited the genetic and exposure-history diversity represented. Higher generation probabilities were observed for clonotypes shared by all four sorted-subset donors than for non-shared clonotypes. Sampling was restricted to blood, and TCR repertoires in tissue are likely to differ from TCR repertoires in blood. Based on pairwise subsampling, the degree of clonotype sharing among donors was expected to be affected by sequencing depth.

Reading the germline V gene gives CDR1 SGHAT and CDR2 FQNNGV. Ends trimmed: V by 5 bases, J by 9 bases; bases unmatched to a gene: 13. Spanning cysteine to phenylalanine, the CDR3 consists of 15 amino acids. Solely the CDR3 DNA is kept, with 45 bases framed from the first base. TCR CDR3 regions were amplified from genomic DNA by multiplex PCR using the deep immunoSEQ assay. Extracted genomic DNA from each cell subset was distributed evenly across all wells of several immunoSEQ 96-well plates, and each plate was treated as a replicate. For sorted subsets, approximately 210 ng of genomic DNA, equivalent to around 31,000 T cell genomes, went into each replicate PCR. The purified libraries were quantified using a Qubit 3.0 fluorometer, sized with a Bioanalyzer 2100, and then quantified again using the KAPA Library Quantification kit. Every immunoSEQ 96-well plate was sequenced on a dedicated single-read 150-cycle Illumina NextSeq 550 flow cell. On the authors' methods: The immunoSEQ output contained only junctional sequences without quality scores, so filtering could not match that applied to full-length reads. To assign V/J genes and CDR3, sequences were annotated against IMGT germline references using PyIR, a Python wrapper for IgBLAST v1.9. Reads were filtered out if the reads had weak V/J assignments (E-value above 1e-6), no CDR3, stop codons, out-of-frame junctions, or ambiguous translated residues. V3J clonotypes were defined as sequences sharing an identical inferred V gene, J gene, and CDR3 amino acid sequence. Percentage overlap between repertoires was calculated by dividing the number of shared unique clonotypes by the size of the smaller repertoire. Three approaches were used to assess repertoire richness: RTK rarefaction, the Chao1 estimator, and Recon v2.1 estimates of unobserved clonotypes. Generation probabilities for all TCRbeta clonotypes obtained by the gDNA method from several donors were computed using OLGA. The immuneACCESS repertoire file appears here via TCRdb, limited to in-frame rearrangements. These files lack a portion of the clones; in checked studies, under half of the deficit traces to unresolved V genes, and the cause of the others is not known. V, J and clone size are those of that table, while D and trimming were read from the DNA. This sample is represented by 560,000 or so clones; approximately 96% of them were singletons. The ten largest clones add up to 0.095% to 0.13% of the sample.

CD8 naive samples were CD45RO-negative cells positively selected for CCR7, giving a CD45RA+CCR7+ population that excluded TemRA cells. The donors were healthy, HIV-negative adults with no recently reported acute infections or vaccinations. Only Caucasian adults living in Nashville, Tennessee, USA were represented among the donors. Blood was obtained by leukapheresis, after which PBMCs were separated by Ficoll-Histopaque density gradient centrifugation and cryopreserved in liquid nitrogen vapor phase. Analytical flow cytometry was used to check the purity and quantity of every magnetically sorted T cell population. Genomic DNA was isolated from each sorted fraction and quantified by UV absorbance on a Nanodrop 2000c. A word on this clone: Its antigen is still unknown. It has no much larger one-base neighbor in the sample; base qualities were not kept.

The source is a woman aged 25 to 39 in good health. The chain is made from TRBV11-2 and TRBJ2-1; 7 bases in between match TRBD2. The sample comprised naive CD8+ T cells sorted from blood. The cell subset or site label corresponds to: CD45RA+CCR7+. The DNA reads as follows: TGTGCCAGCAGCCCCAGGACGGCGGGAGTGGCTGAGCAGTTCTTC. The encoded protein is CASSPRTAGVAEQFF.